The 14 T cell receptor beta chains below were found in one sample sequenced in a study of T cells in Graves' hyperthyroidism and ophthalmopathy. Authors of the study amplified TCR beta CDR3 regions from RNA transcripts. A set of HTBI primers served as the primers for a first-round RT-PCR of the TCR CDR3. TCRdb re-analysed the multiplex PCR reads in MiXCR, keeping a single row per CDR3 protein. The table has under 300,000 distinct CDR3 sequences, roughly 13% seen once; the top ten hold roughly 7.9%. The sequenced sample consisted of blood. These receptor sequences come from a woman aged 40 to 50 with Graves' hyperthyroidism.

This clonotype was observed at least ten times. The chain recombines TRBV5-1 with TRBJ1-1; no clear D gene. The V end was cut by 0 bases, the J end by 3 bases, with 12 bases between. This CDR3 region has 15 residues. Germline V gene data show CDR1 as SGHRS and CDR2 as YFSETQ. The CDR3, as DNA: TGCGCCAGCAGCTTGGTGTCCAGGTCCGACACTGAAGCTTTCTTT. This gives the protein CASSLVSRSDTEAFF. Supplemented by reference TRBV5-1 and TRBJ1-1, the full variable domain reads KAGVTQTPRYLIKTRGQQVTLSCSPISGHRSVSWYQQTPGQGLQFLFEYFSETQRNKGNFPGRFSGRQFSNSRSEMNVSTLELGDSALYLCASSLVSRSDTEAFFGQGTRLTVV.

This clonotype was recorded at least ten times. J is TRBJ2-3 and V is TRBV20-1; TRBD1 agrees at 9 bases. The ends lost 5 bases at V and 0 bases at J; junction bases unmatched: 6. The V gene's germline CDR1 is DFQATT and CDR2 SNEGSKA (reference sequence). This CDR3 is 15 amino acids long. The CDR3 sequence is CSAPDRGSSTDTQYF. CDR3 sequence (DNA): TGCAGTGCTCCGGACAGGGGATCTAGCACAGATACGCAGTATTTT.

A note on this clonotype: Just one base apart from a much larger clone, this may be a read error. CDR3 DNA: TGTGCCAGCAGTCACTCCACAGGGGGCGAGAACACTGAAGCTTTCTTT. Protein product: CASSHSTGGENTEAFF. The V call is TRBV6-1, the J call TRBJ1-1, with 9 nucleotides matching TRBD1. The CDR3 runs 16 residues. CDR1 is MNHNS and CDR2 is SASEGT in the germline V gene. The J segment lost 1 base and the V segment lost 5 bases, leaving 8 bases of the junction unmatched.

V gene TRBV12-3 or TRBV12-4 combines with J gene TRBJ1-6, with a weak D call TRBD1 (5 bases). V was pared by 4 bases and J by 7 bases, with 20 bases between. This CDR3 has 17 residues. DNA of the CDR3: TGTGCCAGCAGTTGGGGCCCCCGGGGACTCGGAAATTCACCCCTCCACTTT. It yields the protein CASSWGPRGLGNSPLHF.

In its sample, this clonotype was seen many times. The chain employs TRBV10-3 and TRBJ1-4; maybe TRBD1 (6 bases). V was trimmed by 10 bases and J by 3 bases, leaving 12 bases between them. Germline V gene data show CDR1 as ENHRY and CDR2 as SYGVKD. There are 13 residues in the CDR3. This chain's CDR3 is CATLRTANEKLFF. The CDR3 DNA reads TGTGCCACTCTGCGGACAGCTAATGAAAAACTGTTTTTT.

Written as DNA, the CDR3 is TGTGCCAGTAAAGGGGTGAATGGGCCGAGCACCGGGGAGCTGTTTTTT. Protein: CASKGVNGPSTGELFF. This chain connects TRBV19 to TRBJ2-2, with D perhaps matching TRBD1 (5 bases). CDR1 and CDR2 (germline): LNHDA, SQIVND (reference sequence). The V and J ends lost 7 bases and 4 bases respectively, with 19 bases between them. The CDR3 spans 16 residues.

The genes are TRBV10-1 and TRBJ1-5; possibly TRBD1 for D (6 bases). CDR1 and CDR2 (germline): WNHNN, SYGVQD (reference sequence). The CDR3 extends over 16 amino acids. The V end lost 9 bases, the J end lost 0 bases, and 18 bases lay between the germline ends. The CDR3 is CARDGQGRYSNQPQHF. CDR3 coding DNA: TGCGCCAGGGACGGGCAGGGGCGATATAGCAATCAGCCCCAGCATTTT.

This clonotype has a single count. This may arise from a read error, as a much more abundant clone is one base away. This rearrangement joins TRBV6-2 or TRBV6-3 to TRBJ2-1, with a weak D call TRBD1 (6 bases). The V end was cut by 5 bases, the J end by 4 bases, with 21 bases between. Germline assignment: CDR1 MNHEY and CDR2 SVGEGT. The CDR3 runs 17 residues. In DNA form, the CDR3 reads TGTGCCAGCAGTGACATCTTCCGGGGCAGGGGATACAATGAGCAGTTCTTC. Its protein product is CASSDIFRGRGYNEQFF.

This clonotype has at least ten counts. The chain recombines TRBV6-1 with TRBJ1-6; D gene unclear. CDR1 and CDR2 from the germline V gene are MNHNS and SASEGT. Trimming stripped 6 bases from V and 7 bases from J, with 10 bases between. There are 13 residues in the CDR3. The CDR3 loop reads CASRSTINSPLHF. CDR3 DNA: TGTGCCAGCAGATCAACAATAAATTCACCCCTCCACTTT.

J is TRBJ2-5 and V is TRBV3-1; 8 bases map to TRBD2. This CDR3 has 15 residues. Looked up from germline, CDR1 is LGHDT and CDR2 is YNNKEL (reference sequence). V lost 1 base to trimming and J lost 4 bases; unmatched junction nucleotides: 5. CDR3 DNA sequence: TGTGCCAGCAGCCAAGGGCTAGCGGGTCGAGAGACCCAGTACTTC. This translates into CASSQGLAGRETQYF.

This clonotype occurred many times. The gene calls are TRBV3-1 and TRBJ2-2, with D possibly matching TRBD1 (6 bases). Looked up from germline, CDR1 is LGHDT and CDR2 is YNNKEL (reference sequence). This CDR3 is 15 amino acids long. V was cut by 4 bases and J by 0 bases, with 9 bases left in between. DNA for the CDR3: TGTGCCAGCAGCCCACAGGGCACGAACACCGGGGAGCTGTTTTTT. It specifies CASSPQGTNTGELFF.

Many counts were recorded for this clonotype. The chain is built from TRBV28 and TRBJ2-2; possible D gene TRBD1, 6 bases. The CDR3 consists of 16 residues. V lost 4 bases, J lost 4 bases, and 16 bases lay in between. The germline gives CDR1 MDHEN, CDR2 SYDVKM. Written as DNA, the CDR3 is TGTGCCAGCAGTTGGGCCACAGGGTCCCTCACCGGGGAGCTGTTTTTT. This translates into CASSWATGSLTGELFF.

This clonotype was seen ten or more times. V and J are TRBV20-1 and TRBJ2-5; TRBD2 aligns across 9 bases. This CDR3 has 13 residues. Germline V gene data show CDR1 as DFQATT and CDR2 as SNEGSKA (reference sequence). V shed 2 bases and J 4 bases; nucleotides not matched to a gene: 2. The DNA of the CDR3 is TGCAGTGCTAGATCAGCGGGAGGAGAGACCCAGTACTTC. This translates into CSARSAGGETQYF.

The V and J genes are TRBV15 and TRBJ1-5; D gene unclear. The V end was cut by 0 bases, the J end by 10 bases, with 16 bases between. The CDR3 runs 15 residues. CDR1 is LNHNV, CDR2 YYDKDF, per germline (reference sequence). The CDR3 here is CATSREEALGDPQHF. The CDR3 DNA reads as TGTGCCACCAGCAGAGAAGAGGCCCTAGGCGATCCCCAGCATTTT. The full variable domain, with the rest looked up from reference TRBV15 and TRBJ1-5, is DAMVIQNPRYQVTQFGKPVTLSCSQTLNHNVMYWYQQKSSQAPKLLFHYYDKDFNNEADTPDNFQSRRPNTSFCFLDIRSPGLGDTAMYLCATSREEALGDPQHFGDGTRLSIL.